This TCR beta chain was documented in a study of blood T cell repertoires in COVID-19. Original handling: Amplification of reference gene primers was used by the study to estimate nucleated cell counts. Measured with immunoSEQ multiplex PCR; TCRdb has only the in-frame clones, and not every one. That table supplies the V and J calls and clone size; D and trimming were determined from the DNA. The sample consists of 200,000 to 300,000 clones, more than 70% of them appearing once. CDR3 length: 16 residues. The germline gives CDR1 MNHEY, CDR2 SVGAGI. V dropped 3 bases and J dropped 4 bases, with 13 bases sitting between them.

The V call is TRBV6-5, the J call TRBJ1-6; tentatively, D is TRBD1 (5 bases). Sequencing was performed on PBMCs or T cells enriched from blood (not recorded which). This TCR derives from a woman aged 50 to 65 who had recovered from COVID-19. The CDR3 nucleotides are TGTGCCAGCAGTTATGACAGTCGGCCGTATAATTCACCCCTCCACTTT. It is translated as CASSYDSRPYNSPLHF.